Reported below is one T cell receptor beta chain. Assay version v3.0 of immunoSEQ was used, and it was run at survey level. Assay: immunoSEQ multiplex PCR; the TCRdb copy retains only in-frame clones and omits some. This sample carries tens of thousands of clones, about four fifths of them seen once, and the ten largest clones take approximately 5.1%. The CDR3 is made up of 15 amino acids. Deletions cut 1 base from V and 3 bases from J, with 9 bases between. CDR1 is MDHEN, CDR2 SYDVKM, per germline. The sample comes from a study of long-term antiretroviral therapy in people with HIV. The receptor's source is a man under 40 with HIV. The V and J genes are TRBV28 and TRBJ1-4; D is undetermined. The sample in question was unsorted PBMCs, obtained 0.7 years before starting antiretroviral therapy. Here the CDR3 reads CASSLSGLANEKLFF. The CDR3 DNA is TGTGCCAGCAGTTTATCGGGGTTAGCTAATGAAAAACTGTTTTTT.